This T cell receptor (beta chain) originates from a study of CD8+ T cells in alopecia areata. It was from alopecia areata patients that lesional scalp punch biopsies and peripheral blood were collected. This clone was recorded many times. Sequencing used cDNA as its template, made by extracting RNA and reverse transcribing it. Assay used: immunoSEQ multiplex PCR; TCRdb lists only in-frame clones, some missing. Of 200,000 to 250,000 clones in the sample, 50% to 70% were seen once. The specimen was CD4+ T cells sorted from blood, collected at week 0. The TCR originated in a human donor with alopecia areata.

CDR3 in DNA: TGCGCCAGCAATAGCGGGGGCGGTGGTGGTGAGCAGTTCTTC. This codes for CASNSGGGGGEQFF. The chain has TRBV5-1 and TRBJ2-1; TRBD2 matches at 9 bases. The CDR3 loop spans 14 amino acids. Trimming at V came to 6 bases and at J to 9 bases, leaving 10 bases not matched to a gene. Looked up from germline, CDR1 is SGHRS and CDR2 is YFSETQ.